Shown below are 4 T cell receptor beta chains from a single sample sequenced in a study of graft-versus-host responses after intestinal transplantation. Repertoires were generated with immunoSEQ multiplex PCR, while TCRdb's copy carries only in-frame clones and drops some. The top ten clones hold 15% to 20% of a sample with 75,000 to 100,000 clones, 80% to 85% of them seen once. These receptors have no identified antigens. Sequencing used unstimulated CD8+ T cells sorted from spleen or lymph node cells, obtained before intestinal transplant. The receptors shown here come from a human donor who received an intestinal transplant.

The chain combines TRBV7-3 with TRBJ2-3, with a possible D match to TRBD2 (6 bases). This CDR3 is built from 14 residues. Germline lookup yields CDR1 SGHTA and CDR2 FQGTGA. The V end lost 3 bases, the J end lost 2 bases, and 9 bases lay between the germline ends. CDR3 loop: CASSFRGATDTQYF. The CDR3 DNA follows: TGTGCCAGCAGCTTTCGCGGGGCCACAGATACGCAGTATTTT.

This sequence joins TRBV7-3 and TRBJ2-5, with no clear D. Germline CDR1 SGHTA, CDR2 FQGTGA. Trimming took 3 bases from V and 2 from J, leaving 7 bases between them. The CDR3 runs 13 residues. CDR3: CASSLAFQETQYF. The CDR3 DNA reads TGTGCCAGCAGCTTGGCTTTTCAAGAGACCCAGTACTTC.

The chain combines TRBV7-2 with TRBJ1-6, with 8 nucleotides matching TRBD1. CDR3 length: 16 amino acids. Germline CDR1 SGHTA, CDR2 FQGNSA. J lost 7 bases, V lost 3 bases, and 8 bases had no gene match. The CDR3 loop reads CASSLLQGGGNSPLHF. CDR3 nucleotide sequence: TGTGCCAGCAGCTTGTTACAGGGGGGAGGAAATTCACCCCTCCACTTT.

The V gene is TRBV6-6, the J gene TRBJ2-5; D gene uncertain. There are 11 residues in the CDR3. V was cut by 6 bases and J by 3 bases, with 5 bases left in between. Per germline, CDR1 MNHNY and CDR2 SVGAGI (reference sequence). In DNA, the CDR3 is TGTGCCAGCAGCTCAGAAGAGACCCAGTACTTC. It encodes CASSSEETQYF.